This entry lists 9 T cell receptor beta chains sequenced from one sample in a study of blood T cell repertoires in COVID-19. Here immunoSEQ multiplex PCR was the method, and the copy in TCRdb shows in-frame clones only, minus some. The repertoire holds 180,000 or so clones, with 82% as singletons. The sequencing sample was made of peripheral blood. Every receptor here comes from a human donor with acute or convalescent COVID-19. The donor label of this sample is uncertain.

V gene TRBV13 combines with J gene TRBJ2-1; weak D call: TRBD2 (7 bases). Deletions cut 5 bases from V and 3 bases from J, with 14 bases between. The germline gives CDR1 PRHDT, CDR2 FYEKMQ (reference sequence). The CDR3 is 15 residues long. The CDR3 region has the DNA TGTGCCAGCAGCCGAGGGGGGGCCGGCTACAATGAGCAGTTCTTC. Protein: CASSRGGAGYNEQFF.

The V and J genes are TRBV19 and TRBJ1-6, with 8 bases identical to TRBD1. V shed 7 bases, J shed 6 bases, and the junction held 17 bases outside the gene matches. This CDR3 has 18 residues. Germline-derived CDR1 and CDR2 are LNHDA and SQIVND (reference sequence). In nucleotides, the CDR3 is TGTGCCAGTATCAAAACGACAGGGGCTGGACTTGGTAATTCACCCCTCCACTTT. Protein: CASIKTTGAGLGNSPLHF.

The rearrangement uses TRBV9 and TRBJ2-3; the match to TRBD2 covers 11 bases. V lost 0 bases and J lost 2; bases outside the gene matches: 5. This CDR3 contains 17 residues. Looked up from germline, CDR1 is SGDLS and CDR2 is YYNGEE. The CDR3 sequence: CASSVGPSGRLTDTQYF. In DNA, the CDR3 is TGTGCCAGCAGCGTAGGACCTAGCGGGAGGCTCACAGATACGCAGTATTTT.

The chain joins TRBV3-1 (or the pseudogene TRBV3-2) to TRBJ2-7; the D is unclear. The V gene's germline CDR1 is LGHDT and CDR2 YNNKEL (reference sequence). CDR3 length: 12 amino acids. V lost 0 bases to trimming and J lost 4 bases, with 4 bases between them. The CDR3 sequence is CASSQDRYEQYF. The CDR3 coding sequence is TGTGCCAGCAGCCAAGACCGGTACGAGCAGTACTTC.

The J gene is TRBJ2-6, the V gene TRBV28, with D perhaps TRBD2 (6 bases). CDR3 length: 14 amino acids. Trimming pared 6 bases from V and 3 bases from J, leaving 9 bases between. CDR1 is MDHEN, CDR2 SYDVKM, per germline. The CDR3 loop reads CASRRGGGANVLTF. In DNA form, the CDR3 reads TGTGCCAGCAGGCGGGGTGGTGGGGCCAACGTCCTGACTTTC.

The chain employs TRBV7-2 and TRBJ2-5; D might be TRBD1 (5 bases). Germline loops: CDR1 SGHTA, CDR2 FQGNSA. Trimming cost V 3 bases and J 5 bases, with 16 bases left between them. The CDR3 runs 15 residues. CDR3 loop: CASSFDGASGETQYF. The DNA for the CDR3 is TGTGCCAGCAGCTTTGATGGGGCCTCCGGGGAGACCCAGTACTTC.

CDR3 protein: CASSPPGGGQRNQPQHF. CDR3 DNA: TGTGCCAGCAGTCCCCCGGGGGGGGGCCAGCGAAATCAGCCCCAGCATTTT. The chain has TRBV6-2 or TRBV6-3 and TRBJ1-5, with D possibly TRBD1 on 6 matching bases. This CDR3 comprises 17 residues. V was pared by 5 bases and J by 4 bases, with 21 bases between. Germline V lookup: CDR1 MNHEY, CDR2 SVGEGT.

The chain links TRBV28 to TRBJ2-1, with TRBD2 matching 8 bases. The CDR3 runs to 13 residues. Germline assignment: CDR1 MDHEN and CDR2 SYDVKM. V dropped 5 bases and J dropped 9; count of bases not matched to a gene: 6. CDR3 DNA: TGTGCCAGCAGTAGCGGGAGAGGTCTTGAGCAGTTCTTC. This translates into CASSSGRGLEQFF.

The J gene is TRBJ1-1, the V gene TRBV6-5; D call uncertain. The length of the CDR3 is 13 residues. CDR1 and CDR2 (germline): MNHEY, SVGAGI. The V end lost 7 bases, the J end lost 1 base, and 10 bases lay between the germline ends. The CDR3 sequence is CASKSPKNTEAFF. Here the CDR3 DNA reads TGTGCCAGCAAGAGCCCGAAGAACACTGAAGCTTTCTTT.